The 28 T cell receptor beta chains below were found in one sample sequenced in a study of blood T cells in healthy people across ages. Together with a sample-barcoded 5' primer, a J-beta primer mix was included in a second PCR lasting about 6 to 11 cycles. TCRdb re-analysed the 5' RACE reads in MiXCR, keeping a single row per CDR3 protein. Of over 1,500,000 distinct CDR3 sequences in the sample, roughly two fifths were seen once. Sequencing used blood. These receptors came from a human donor in good health.

This clonotype was picked up a small number of times. The rearrangement joins TRBV29-1 to TRBJ1-5; 7 bases are a match to TRBD1. CDR1 is SQVTM and CDR2 is ANQGSEA in the germline V gene. CDR3 length: 13 amino acids. Unmatched junction bases numbered 9, after V lost 6 bases and J lost 7 bases. The CDR3 is CSVGDRERQPQHF. The CDR3 region has the DNA TGCAGCGTCGGAGACAGGGAGCGCCAGCCCCAGCATTTT.

In its sample, this clonotype was seen a few times. One base away lies a much larger clone, so this may be a sequencing read error. The chain recombines TRBV2 with TRBJ1-6; 7 nucleotides line up with TRBD1. The CDR3 loop spans 13 amino acids. The V and J ends lost 11 bases and 9 bases, in that order; junction bases with no gene match: 10. In germline, CDR1 is SNHLY, CDR2 FYNNEI. CDR3 loop: CASFEGAPSPLHF. The CDR3 DNA follows: TGTGCCTCTTTCGAGGGGGCCCCTTCACCCCTCCACTTT. Together with reference TRBV2 and TRBJ1-6, the CDR3 gives the full variable domain: EPEVTQTPSHQVTQMGQEVILRCVPISNHLYFYWYRQILGQKVEFLVSFYNNEISEKSEIFDDQFSVERPDGSNFTLKIRSTKLEDSAMYFCASFEGAPSPLHFGNGTRLTVT.

This chain joins TRBV11-1 and TRBJ2-1; 7 bases are shared with TRBD2. The ends lost 1 base at V and 7 bases at J; junction bases unmatched: 7. The CDR3 is 15 residues long. CDR1 SGHAT and CDR2 FQDESV come from the germline V gene (reference sequence). CDR3 region: CASSLELANGNEQFF. In DNA form, the CDR3 reads TGTGCCAGCAGCTTAGAACTAGCGAATGGGAATGAGCAGTTCTTC.

This chain connects TRBV6-2 or TRBV6-3 to TRBJ1-2; D is unresolved. Germline V gene sequence: CDR1 MNHEY, CDR2 SVGEGT. This CDR3 is built from 16 residues. V lost 7 bases, J lost 6 bases, and 24 bases lay in between. Here the CDR3 DNA reads TGTGCCAGCAAACAGTCCCGAGACGACACGCTTCATGGCTACACCTTC. Translation: CASKQSRDDTLHGYTF.

The gene calls are TRBV12-3 or TRBV12-4 and TRBJ2-1; no firm D call. This CDR3 has 13 amino acids. The germline V and J ends were trimmed by 7 bases and 8 bases, with 15 bases remaining between them. CDR3 sequence reads: CASTAPGAHEQFF. Here the CDR3 DNA reads TGTGCCAGCACAGCCCCAGGCGCACATGAGCAGTTCTTC.

This clonotype has just a few counts. The chain employs TRBV29-1 and TRBJ2-5; 10 bases fit TRBD2. V shed 6 bases, J shed 2 bases, and the junction held 12 bases outside the gene matches. Germline assignment: CDR1 SQVTM and CDR2 ANQGSEA. CDR3 length: 16 residues. The CDR3 region has the DNA TGCAGCGTCCCTAGCGGGGGCGCCGGGGGGCAAGAGACCCAGTACTTC. Its translation: CSVPSGGAGGQETQYF.

This clonotype showed up just a few times. The CDR3 sequence is CASSFGRLASTDTQYF. CDR3 sequence (DNA): TGTGCCAGCAGTTTCGGACGACTAGCTTCCACAGATACGCAGTATTTT. The rearrangement uses TRBV12-3 or TRBV12-4 and TRBJ2-3, with 7 bases identical to TRBD2. V lost 3 bases, J lost 2 bases, and 8 bases stayed unmatched. The CDR3 is 16 residues long.

The chain has TRBV12-3 or TRBV12-4 and TRBJ2-1; 9 positions match TRBD1. With 7 bases clipped from V and 15 bases from J, the junction kept 7 bases outside the gene matches. The CDR3 runs to 11 residues. The CDR3 DNA follows: TGTGCCAGCATGGGACAGGGTCCTCTGTTCTTC. Translated: CASMGQGPLFF.

The chain employs TRBV24-1 and TRBJ2-5, with 7 nucleotides matching TRBD2. With 4 bases clipped from V and 11 bases from J, the junction kept 9 bases outside the gene matches. Germline values: CDR1 KGHDR, CDR2 SFDVKD. The CDR3 is 13 residues long. The CDR3 here is CATSDTAGREQYF. DNA of the CDR3: TGTGCCACCAGTGACACTGCAGGGAGGGAGCAGTACTTC.

This CDR3 reads CASSCYRGRAGYTF. CDR3 in DNA: TGTGCCAGCAGTTGCTACAGGGGACGCGCTGGCTACACCTTC. The chain employs TRBV12-3 or TRBV12-4 and TRBJ1-2; 7 bases fit TRBD1. Trimming removed 4 bases from V and 7 bases from J; junction bases left unmatched: 9. The CDR3 has 14 residues.

A note on this clonotype: With a much larger clone just one base away, this may be a read error. The chain employs TRBV20-1 and TRBJ2-7; TRBD1 is a possible D gene (5 bases). This CDR3 region has 13 residues. Germline lookup yields CDR1 DFQATT and CDR2 SNEGSKA (reference sequence). V lost 0 bases to trimming and J lost 7 bases, with 13 bases between them. The CDR3 spells CSARDGRALEQYF. DNA for the CDR3: TGCAGTGCTAGAGACGGCAGGGCTTTGGAGCAGTACTTC.

This chain links TRBV15 with TRBJ2-3; TRBD2 aligns across 8 bases. The junction had 5 bases not matched to a gene; V was cut back by 0 bases and J by 6 bases. There are 15 residues in the CDR3. CDR1 is LNHNV and CDR2 is YYDKDF in the germline V gene (reference sequence). The DNA for the CDR3 is TGTGCCACCAGCAGAGACCGGGGGGGCGGGGATACGCAGTATTTT. This codes for CATSRDRGGGDTQYF.

The chain employs TRBV7-2 and TRBJ1-6; D might be TRBD1 (6 bases). V lost 4 bases, J lost 5 bases, and 9 bases lay in between. The CDR3 has 14 residues. Germline V CDR1 and CDR2: SGHTA, FQGNSA. CDR3 protein: CASSSQGHNSPLHF. In nucleotides, the CDR3 is TGTGCCAGCAGCTCACAGGGCCATAATTCACCCCTCCACTTT.

V is TRBV6-6 and J is TRBJ2-1, with D perhaps matching TRBD1 or TRBD2 (6 bases each). This CDR3 comprises 14 residues. Trimming removed 0 bases at V and 9 bases at J, with 12 bases between. Germline V lookup: CDR1 MNHNY, CDR2 SVGAGI (reference sequence). DNA for the CDR3: TGTGCCAGCAGTTACTCGAATCGGGGGCCTGAGCAGTTCTTC. It yields the protein CASSYSNRGPEQFF.

A few counts support this clonotype. V usage is TRBV5-1 and J usage is TRBJ2-7, with a weak D call TRBD2 (5 bases). The V and J ends lost 4 bases and 7 bases respectively, with 21 bases between them. Germline V gene lookup returns CDR1 SGHRS and CDR2 YFSETQ. This CDR3 has 15 amino acids. The CDR3 region is CASSPSRGRGIEQYF. The CDR3 coding sequence is TGCGCCAGCAGCCCCTCCCGTGGACGGGGTATTGAGCAGTACTTC.

V usage is TRBV6-5 and J usage is TRBJ2-7; TRBD1 aligns across 9 bases. After removal of 0 bases from V and 3 bases from J, the junction contained 6 bases not matched to a gene. This CDR3 has 16 amino acids. Germline V gene lookup returns CDR1 MNHEY and CDR2 SVGAGI. In nucleotides, the CDR3 is TGTGCCAGCAGTTACTCGAATCCGGACAGGGGCTACGAGCAGTACTTC. It yields the protein CASSYSNPDRGYEQYF.

This chain connects TRBV20-1 to TRBJ2-5; perhaps TRBD2 as D (6 bases). The germline V gene encodes CDR1 DFQATT and CDR2 SNEGSKA (reference sequence). With 7 bases removed from V and 5 bases from J, the gap between germline ends came to 17 bases. The CDR3 contains 13 residues. Here the CDR3 reads CSVRGSGVETQYF. Written as DNA, the CDR3 is TGCAGTGTTCGAGGGTCGGGGGTCGAGACCCAGTACTTC.

As for this clonotype: Since a much larger clone is just one base distant, this may be a read error. The chain couples TRBV29-1 to TRBJ2-1, with 10 bases matching TRBD1. Germline-derived CDR1 and CDR2 are SQVTM and ANQGSEA. This CDR3 spans 14 amino acids. V lost 5 bases to trimming and J lost 10 bases; unmatched junction nucleotides: 11. CDR3 amino acids: CSVKTGGDAYEQFF. CDR3 DNA sequence: TGCAGCGTTAAGACAGGGGGCGACGCCTACGAGCAGTTCTTC.

J is TRBJ1-5 and V is TRBV4-1; 10 nucleotides agree with TRBD1. The V gene's germline CDR1 is MGHRA and CDR2 YSYEKL. The CDR3 covers 20 residues. V trimming: 3 bases; J trimming: 0 bases; junction bases outside the gene matches: 14. The CDR3 is CASSQAPLGTGEYSNQPQHF. The CDR3, as DNA: TGCGCCAGCAGCCAGGCTCCCCTGGGGACAGGGGAGTATAGCAATCAGCCCCAGCATTTT.

V gene TRBV7-8 combines with J gene TRBJ2-6; possibly TRBD2 for D (6 bases). V was trimmed by 5 bases and J by 0 bases, leaving 17 bases between them. This CDR3 spans 18 amino acids. Germline V gene sequence: CDR1 SGHVS, CDR2 FQNEAQ. Here the CDR3 DNA reads TGTGCCAGCAGCCCCCTGGAGGGGCGGGCCTCTGGGGCCAACGTCCTGACTTTC. It is translated as CASSPLEGRASGANVLTF.

This clonotype was observed a handful of times. This rearrangement joins TRBV4-1 to TRBJ2-7; D is uncertain. The CDR3 has 15 residues. From germline, CDR1 is MGHRA and CDR2 YSYEKL. Between the trimmed V and J ends, which lost 4 bases and 1 base, there was a span of 14 bases. The CDR3 DNA is TGCGCCAGCAGCCCAGTCGGGCTCTTGTCCTACGAGCAGTACTTC. Protein: CASSPVGLLSYEQYF.

This clonotype was observed a handful of times. The chain is built from TRBV12-3 or TRBV12-4 and TRBJ2-1; 12 bases match TRBD2. The CDR3 is made up of 15 amino acids. V shed 5 bases, J shed 8 bases, and the junction held 7 bases outside the gene matches. The CDR3 region is CASSQLAGGQDEQFF. CDR3 DNA sequence: TGTGCCAGCAGTCAACTAGCGGGGGGCCAGGATGAGCAGTTCTTC.

The gene calls are TRBV9 and TRBJ2-1; 8 bases fit TRBD1. CDR3 size: 15 residues. J gave up 9 bases and V 4 bases, and 12 bases lay outside the gene matches. Germline V gives CDR1 SGDLS, CDR2 YYNGEE. DNA of the CDR3: TGTGCCAGCAGCTCTTTAGACAGGGGTAGGGGTGAGCAGTTCTTC. This codes for CASSSLDRGRGEQFF. The full variable domain, rest sourced from reference TRBV9 and TRBJ2-1, is DSGVTQTPKHLITATGQRVTLRCSPRSGDLSVYWYQQSLDQGLQFLIQYYNGEERAKGNILERFSAQQFPDLHSELNLSSLELGDSALYFCASSSLDRGRGEQFFGPGTRLTVL.

This clonotype was counted between two and nine times. The V and J genes are TRBV12-3 or TRBV12-4 and TRBJ1-4; D unclear. V dropped 6 bases and J dropped 6 bases, with 8 bases sitting between them. CDR3 length: 12 amino acids. The CDR3 DNA sequence: TGTGCCAGCAGCCGCCTGCATGAAAAACTGTTTTTT. The encoded protein is CASSRLHEKLFF.

The rearrangement links TRBV9 to TRBJ2-3; 9 nucleotides align to TRBD2. The CDR3 totals 15 residues. Germline V gives CDR1 SGDLS, CDR2 YYNGEE. With V trimmed by 2 bases and J by 6 bases, 7 bases remained unmatched. CDR3 in amino acids: CASSVWRGGRDTQYF. The CDR3 bases are TGTGCCAGCAGCGTTTGGCGGGGGGGCCGGGATACGCAGTATTTT.

This clonotype has a handful of counts. The J gene is TRBJ2-3, the V gene TRBV6-1; the D is unclear. The CDR3 contains 13 residues. V dropped 2 bases and J dropped 7 bases, with 10 bases sitting between them. The germline gives CDR1 MNHNS, CDR2 SASEGT. The CDR3 DNA reads TGTGCCAGCAGTGAACTTCGGAGCTATACGCAGTATTTT. Protein product: CASSELRSYTQYF.

This chain joins TRBV20-1 and TRBJ2-7, with TRBD2 matching over 8 bases. The CDR3 has 16 amino acids. Germline V lookup: CDR1 DFQATT, CDR2 SNEGSKA (reference sequence). Trimming cost V 3 bases and J 1 base; bases outside gene matches: 11. The CDR3 DNA reads TGCAGTGCTAGGATGCTAATAGCGGGGACTTCCTACGAGCAGTACTTC. Translated, it gives CSARMLIAGTSYEQYF.

This chain connects TRBV14 to TRBJ1-2, with D unclear. Germline V lookup: CDR1 SGHDN, CDR2 FVKESK. CDR3 length: 14 residues. Trimming stripped 4 bases from V and 5 bases from J, with 14 bases between. CDR3 amino acids: CASSPFGERYGYTF. In nucleotides, the CDR3 is TGTGCCAGCAGCCCCTTTGGGGAGCGGTATGGCTACACCTTC.